This T cell receptor beta chain was observed in a study of shared clonotypes between healthy human individuals. The material for each subset, its genomic DNA, was split evenly across several immunoSEQ plates. Profiling relied on immunoSEQ multiplex PCR, and the TCRdb table lists in-frame clones only, not all of them. Of roughly 1.5 million clones in the sample, around 98% are singletons; the top ten hold 0.4% to 0.55%. The germline V gene encodes CDR1 MNHEY and CDR2 SMNVEV (reference sequence). This CDR3 contains 15 residues. V trimming: 9 bases; J trimming: 8 bases; junction bases outside the gene matches: 13.

J is TRBJ1-4 and V is TRBV27; TRBD1 matches at 9 bases. The TCR comes from a man aged 30-40 years in good health. Sequenced sample: naive CD4+ T cells sorted from blood. Subset denoted: CD45RA+ positively selected. This CDR3 reads CASSSQGALGEKLFF. CDR3 DNA sequence: TGTGCCAGTTCGTCACAGGGGGCCCTTGGGGAAAAACTGTTTTTT.